Listed below are T cell receptor beta chains from one sample, sequenced in a study of blood T cell repertoires in COVID-19. Assay: immunoSEQ multiplex PCR; the TCRdb copy retains only in-frame clones and omits some. The sample shows around 130,000 clones, around four fifths of them seen only once. Sequenced sample: peripheral blood. These receptors were collected from a man aged 55-75 years with active or convalescent COVID-19. The CDR3 runs from the conserved cysteine through the conserved F or W. D genes are given only for firm matches. Only some rows state a clone size, as once, few, many or a class for expanded clones.

clone_size j_call d_call v_call cdr3_aa cdr3_nt
- TRBJ1-5 - TRBV2 CASSEEGRVVGQPQHF TGTGCCAGCAGTGAAGAGGGCAGGGTAGTGGGTCAGCCCCAGCATTTT
- TRBJ1-2 - TRBV6-2/TRBV6-3 CASSRRSERYTF TGTGCCAGCAGTAGGCGTTCGGAGAGATACACCTTC
few TRBJ1-5 - TRBV10-3 CAIAGGFNQPQHF TGTGCCATCGCGGGGGGTTTCAATCAGCCCCAGCATTTT
once TRBJ1-5 TRBD1 TRBV10-3 CAISDPRTGGLEPQHF TGTGCCATCAGTGATCCGAGGACAGGGGGCCTAGAGCCCCAGCATTTT
- TRBJ2-1 TRBD2 TRBV11-3 CASSFRFGAGDTHEQFF TGTGCCAGCAGCTTCCGCTTTGGGGCGGGAGACACACATGAGCAGTTCTTC
- TRBJ1-5 - TRBV4-2 CASSQGPSGVDQPQHF TGTGCCAGCAGCCAAGGCCCTTCGGGAGTAGATCAGCCCCAGCATTTT
- TRBJ2-1 TRBD1 TRBV18 CASSPWDRAITPEQFF TGTGCCAGCTCACCTTGGGACAGGGCTATCACCCCTGAGCAGTTCTTC
- TRBJ2-1 - TRBV20-1 CSAINYNEQFF TGCAGTGCTATAAACTACAATGAGCAGTTCTTC
- TRBJ2-1 TRBD1 TRBV2 CASSVTGVEQFF TGTGCCAGCAGTGTAACAGGGGTGGAGCAGTTCTTC
- TRBJ2-7 TRBD2 TRBV6-6 CASNPGRGREGEQYF TGTGCCAGCAATCCTGGACGGGGCAGGGAGGGCGAGCAGTACTTC
- TRBJ2-7 - TRBV5-1 CASSLGRPPYEQYF TGCGCCAGCAGCTTGGGGCGGCCCCCCTACGAGCAGTACTTC
- TRBJ2-3 TRBD2 TRBV5-1 CATPQRGRARVDTQYF TGCGCCACCCCACAGCGGGGGAGGGCCCGGGTAGATACGCAGTATTTT
- TRBJ1-4 TRBD1 TRBV11-2 CASSLARTDRKLFF TGTGCCAGCAGCTTAGCAAGGACGGACAGGAAACTGTTTTTT
- TRBJ1-1 - TRBV30 CAWSDNYNTEAFF TGTGCCTGGAGTGACAACTACAACACTGAAGCTTTCTTT
- TRBJ2-7 TRBD1 TRBV28 CASSLRVRRQGSYYEQYF TGTGCCAGCAGTTTACGGGTGCGCCGACAGGGGTCTTACTACGAGCAGTACTTC
few TRBJ2-1 - TRBV5-4 CASSSSNEQFF TGTGCCAGCAGCTCCTCCAATGAGCAGTTCTTC
- TRBJ2-5 - TRBV6-6 CASSRRGPGETQYF TGTGCCAGCAGCAGGCGGGGTCCTGGGGAGACCCAGTACTTC